This T cell receptor beta chain was retrieved from a study of shared clonotypes between healthy human individuals. V gave up 3 bases and J gave up 1 base; unmatched junction bases: 2. CDR1 is SGHTA, CDR2 FQGNSA, per germline. The CDR3 is made up of 15 amino acids. In the case of this clone: Its antigen is not identified.

Study-wide points: As a rule, naive subsets had a larger estimated richness than memory subsets.

Some clones are missing from TCRdb's copy, which holds only in-frame ones; the method was immunoSEQ multiplex PCR. The sample includes roughly 2,300,000 clones, approximately 90% of them seen just once. The material sequenced was naive CD4+ T cells from PBMCs. Indicated subset: CD45RA+ positively selected. This TCR was sampled from a man between 18 and 35 years old in good health. Some clones in this sample may be carry-over from other donors' samples. The chain has TRBV7-2 and TRBJ2-2, with TRBD1 identical over 7 bases. CDR3 amino acids: CASSFRDRNTGELFF. CDR3 sequence (DNA): TGTGCCAGCAGCTTCCGGGACAGGAACACCGGGGAGCTGTTTTTT. Complete variable domain (other parts from reference TRBV7-2 and TRBJ2-2): GAGVSQSPSNKVTEKGKDVELRCDPISGHTALYWYRQSLGQGLEFLIYFQGNSAPDKSGLPSDRFSAERTGGSVSTLTIQRTQQEDSAVYLCASSFRDRNTGELFFGEGSRLTVL.